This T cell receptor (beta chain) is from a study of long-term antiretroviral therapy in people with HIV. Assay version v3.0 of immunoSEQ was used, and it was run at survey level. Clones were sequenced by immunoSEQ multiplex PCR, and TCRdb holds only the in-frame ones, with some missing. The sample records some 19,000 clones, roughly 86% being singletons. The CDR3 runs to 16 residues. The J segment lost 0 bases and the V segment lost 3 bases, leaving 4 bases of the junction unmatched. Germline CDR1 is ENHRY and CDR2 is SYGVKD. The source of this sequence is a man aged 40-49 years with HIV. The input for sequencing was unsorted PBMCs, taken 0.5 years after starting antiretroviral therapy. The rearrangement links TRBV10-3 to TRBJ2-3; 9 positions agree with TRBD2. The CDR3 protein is CAISDSSGVSTDTQYF. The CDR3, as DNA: TGTGCCATCAGTGATTCTAGCGGGGTAAGCACAGATACGCAGTATTTT.